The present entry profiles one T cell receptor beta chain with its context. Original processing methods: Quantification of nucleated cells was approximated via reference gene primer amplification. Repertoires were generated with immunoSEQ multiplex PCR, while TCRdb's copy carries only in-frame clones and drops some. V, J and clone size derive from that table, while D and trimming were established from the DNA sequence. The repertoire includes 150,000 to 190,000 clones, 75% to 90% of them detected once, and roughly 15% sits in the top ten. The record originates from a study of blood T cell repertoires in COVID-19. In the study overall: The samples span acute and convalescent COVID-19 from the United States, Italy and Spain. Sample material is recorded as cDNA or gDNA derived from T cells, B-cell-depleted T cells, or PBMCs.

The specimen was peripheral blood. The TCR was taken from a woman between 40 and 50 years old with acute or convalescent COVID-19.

CDR3 coding DNA: TGTGCCAGCAGCCCCGACTTCTGGGGGGAGCTGTTTTTT. The encoded protein is CASSPDFWGELFF. The rearrangement links TRBV7-7 to TRBJ2-2; no reliable D call. Trimming removed 5 bases from V and 8 bases from J, with 12 bases in between. Germline V CDR1 and CDR2: SSHAT, FNYEAQ (reference sequence). The CDR3 covers 13 residues.